Below are 27 T cell receptor beta chains sequenced from a single sample in a study of response to subunit inactivated influenza vaccine. Each CDR3 protein is one row after TCRdb ran MiXCR on the RT-PCR reads. The data contain some 850,000 distinct CDR3 sequences, roughly 20% of them seen just once; the ten biggest clones take up under 13%. The sequencing here drew on PBMCs from blood, taken about 5 days after vaccination. These receptors were taken from a man in his fifties or sixties who received an inactivated influenza vaccine.

This clonotype was observed a handful of times. This sequence joins TRBV4-3 and TRBJ1-1; no firm D call. CDR3 length: 12 amino acids. CDR1 and CDR2 from the germline V gene are LGHNA and YSLEER. V lost 1 base and J 11 bases, leaving 11 bases between the germline ends. Written as DNA, the CDR3 is TGCGCCAGCAGCCAAGGGGGTGGTAAGGCTTTCTTT. The encoded protein is CASSQGGGKAFF.

This clonotype has more than one count but fewer than ten. The junction shows a germline mismatch at one end, possibly a read error. V is TRBV5-4 and J is TRBJ1-1; D is ambiguous. The V gene's germline CDR1 is SGHNT and CDR2 YYREEE (reference sequence). The CDR3 is 15 amino acids. CDR3 amino acids: CASSSDWAPNTEVFF. The CDR3 DNA is TGTGCCAGCAGCTCGGACTGGGCCCCGAACACTGAAGTTTTCTTT.

The rearrangement uses TRBV24-1 and TRBJ1-2; D gene ambiguous. The germline V and J ends were trimmed by 5 bases and 2 bases, with 11 bases remaining between them. The V gene's germline CDR1 is KGHDR and CDR2 SFDVKD. This CDR3 is 14 amino acids long. The CDR3 DNA is TGTGCCACCAGTGTACGGAGGTTGAACTATGGCTACACCTTC. As protein: CATSVRRLNYGYTF.

This clonotype was detected a few times. This rearrangement joins TRBV20-1 to TRBJ2-7; D unresolved. The V gene's germline CDR1 is DFQATT and CDR2 SNEGSKA (reference sequence). The CDR3 runs 12 residues. Trimming removed 3 bases at V and 3 bases at J, with 9 bases between. DNA of the CDR3: TGCAGTGCTAGTGATCTAAACTACGAGCAGTACTTC. Its translation: CSASDLNYEQYF.

The sample holds a few counts of this clonotype. V is TRBV21-1 and J is TRBJ2-6; the DNA was not used to check the table's D call, TRBD1. TRBV21-1 is described as a pseudogene. The CDR3 contains 21 residues. Here the CDR3 reads CASSNHRQGQRHLSGANVLTF. The CDR3 bases are TGTGCCAGCAGCAACCACCGGCAAGGACAGCGACATCTCTCTGGGGCCAACGTCCTGACTTTC.

The chain employs TRBV20-1 and TRBJ2-7; 9 bases match TRBD1. V gave up 5 bases and J gave up 4 bases; unmatched junction bases: 6. Germline assignment: CDR1 DFQATT and CDR2 SNEGSKA (reference sequence). This CDR3 has 13 residues. The CDR3 DNA is TGCAGTGCTTGCCCGGGACAGGGTTACGAGCAGTACTTC. The encoded protein is CSACPGQGYEQYF.

The chain links TRBV7-8 to TRBJ2-1; D unclear. The CDR3 loop spans 16 amino acids. Between the trimmed V and J ends, which lost 4 bases and 0 bases, there was a span of 13 bases. Germline CDR1 reads SGHVS; CDR2 reads FQNEAQ. CDR3 coding DNA: TGTGCCAGCAGCTCTCTGACGGATAGCTCCTACAATGAGCAGTTCTTC. It yields the protein CASSSLTDSSYNEQFF.

V gene TRBV24-1 combines with J gene TRBJ2-1, with TRBD1 matching over 9 bases. The CDR3 consists of 14 residues. With V trimmed by 5 bases and J by 8 bases, 6 bases remained unmatched. Germline lookup yields CDR1 KGHDR and CDR2 SFDVKD. The CDR3 DNA follows: TGTGCCACCAGTGGACAGGGGGTTGTAGATGAGCAGTTCTTC. It yields the protein CATSGQGVVDEQFF.

The J gene is TRBJ2-5, the V gene TRBV18; TRBD1 is a possible D gene (6 bases). Germline CDR1 KGHSH, CDR2 LQKENI. The CDR3 runs 15 residues. V gave up 6 bases and J gave up 4 bases, with 18 bases separating them. CDR3 sequence: CASSPGTARGETQYF. The DNA for the CDR3 is TGTGCCAGCTCCCCCGGGACGGCCAGGGGAGAGACCCAGTACTTC.

This clonotype was seen more than once but under ten times. The rearrangement joins TRBV9 to TRBJ2-7; the D gene is possibly TRBD2 (6 bases). Trimming removed 4 bases from V and 9 bases from J, with 17 bases in between. Germline CDR1 SGDLS, CDR2 YYNGEE. The CDR3 extends over 13 amino acids. The CDR3 region is CASSPGTPPVQYF. CDR3 nucleotides: TGTGCCAGCAGCCCCGGGACTCCTCCGGTGCAGTACTTC. The variable domain in full, completed from reference TRBV9 and TRBJ2-7, reads DSGVTQTPKHLITATGQRVTLRCSPRSGDLSVYWYQQSLDQGLQFLIQYYNGEERAKGNILERFSAQQFPDLHSELNLSSLELGDSALYFCASSPGTPPVQYFGPGTRLTVT.

The chain recombines TRBV7-9 with TRBJ2-2, with 9 bases matching TRBD2. The CDR3 is made up of 16 amino acids. The V gene end was trimmed by 6 bases and the J gene end by 3 bases; junction bases not matched to a gene: 8. Germline CDR1 SEHNR, CDR2 FQNEAQ (reference sequence). This CDR3 is CASRPTRGGYTGELFF. For the CDR3, the DNA is TGTGCCAGCAGGCCAACGCGGGGGGGCTACACCGGGGAGCTGTTTTTT.

This clonotype was seen a few times. The chain uses TRBV24-1 and TRBJ2-1; D is possibly TRBD1 (5 bases). Per germline, CDR1 KGHDR and CDR2 SFDVKD. The CDR3 has 13 amino acids. Trimming shortened V by 1 base and J by 5 bases, and 5 bases separated the two germline ends. The CDR3 loop is CATSDFRDNEQFF. In nucleotides, the CDR3 is TGTGCCACCAGTGATTTCAGGGACAATGAGCAGTTCTTC.

This clonotype was seen repeatedly, ten times or more. The gene calls are TRBV20-1 and TRBJ2-3, with D possibly being TRBD2 (5 bases). The CDR3 covers 13 residues. CDR1 and CDR2 (germline): DFQATT, SNEGSKA (reference sequence). The CDR3 sequence is CSSARPGSYTQYF. The DNA for the CDR3 is TGCAGCTCAGCCCGGCCGGGGTCGTATACGCAGTATTTT.

This chain connects TRBV28 to TRBJ2-7, with D perhaps being TRBD1 or TRBD2 (5 bases each). V dropped 4 bases and J dropped 2 bases, with 12 bases sitting between them. The CDR3 consists of 14 residues. The germline V gene has CDR1 MDHEN and CDR2 SYDVKM. CDR3 in amino acids: CASSSGTVPYEQYF. As DNA, the CDR3 is TGTGCCAGCAGTTCCGGGACGGTACCCTACGAGCAGTACTTC.

The gene calls are TRBV20-1 and TRBJ2-5, with TRBD2 matching over 8 bases. V lost 7 bases and J lost 2; bases outside the gene matches: 12. Per the germline V gene, CDR1 is DFQATT and CDR2 is SNEGSKA (reference sequence). The length of the CDR3 is 15 residues. In nucleotides, the CDR3 is TGCAGTGAACAGGGTCTACTAGCGGCACAAGAGACCCAGTACTTC. The encoded protein is CSEQGLLAAQETQYF.

The chain is built from TRBV5-1 and TRBJ1-4; no clear D gene. The CDR3 extends over 13 amino acids. V was pared by 2 bases and J by 8 bases, with 10 bases between. Germline CDR1 is SGHRS and CDR2 is YFSETQ. The CDR3 nucleotides are TGCGCCAGCAGCTTAGAAAACGGAGAAAAACTGTTTTTT. It codes for CASSLENGEKLFF. Full variable domain (remainder filled in from reference TRBV5-1 and TRBJ1-4): KAGVTQTPRYLIKTRGQQVTLSCSPISGHRSVSWYQQTPGQGLQFLFEYFSETQRNKGNFPGRFSGRQFSNSRSEMNVSTLELGDSALYLCASSLENGEKLFFGSGTQLSVL.

The chain uses TRBV28 and TRBJ2-1, with TRBD2 matching 7 bases. Trimming removed 4 bases from V and 6 bases from J; junction bases left unmatched: 0. This CDR3 spans 12 amino acids. The germline gives CDR1 MDHEN, CDR2 SYDVKM. The DNA of the CDR3 is TGTGCCAGCAGTTGGACTAGCAATGAGCAGTTCTTC. Translation gives CASSWTSNEQFF.

This clonotype was counted a few times. CDR3: CASGFWSSNTGELFF. The CDR3 region has the DNA TGTGCTAGTGGTTTCTGGAGCTCGAACACCGGGGAGCTGTTTTTT. The chain carries TRBV12-5 and TRBJ2-2; unclear D gene. The germline CDR1 and CDR2 sequences are LGHNT and FRNRAP. The CDR3 consists of 15 residues. Between the trimmed V and J ends, which lost 3 bases and 0 bases, there was a span of 8 bases.

CDR3 sequence (DNA): TGCAGTGCTAGTTTTCCAGGGGGCAGTGCAGATACGCAGTATTTT. Protein sequence: CSASFPGGSADTQYF. The chain couples TRBV20-1 to TRBJ2-3; the match to TRBD1 covers 8 bases. The CDR3 length is 15 residues. V lost 3 bases, J lost 4 bases, and 9 bases stayed unmatched. Germline V gene lookup returns CDR1 DFQATT and CDR2 SNEGSKA (reference sequence).

The chain recombines TRBV6-6 with TRBJ2-7, with a weak D call TRBD1 (6 bases). The CDR3 totals 13 residues. Germline-derived CDR1 and CDR2 are MNHNY and SVGAGI (reference sequence). V lost 6 bases and J lost 7, with 16 bases in between. The CDR3 here is CASRNNRVGEQYF. The DNA for the CDR3 is TGTGCCAGCAGAAATAACAGGGTGGGGGAGCAGTACTTC.

This clonotype was found many times. CDR3 protein: CAISELREAYEQYF. The CDR3 DNA follows: TGTGCCATCAGTGAATTGCGGGAGGCCTACGAGCAGTACTTC. This chain joins TRBV10-3 and TRBJ2-7, with 8 positions matching TRBD2. Germline loops: CDR1 ENHRY, CDR2 SYGVKD. J lost 2 bases, V lost 3 bases, and 3 bases had no gene match. CDR3 length: 14 residues.

This clonotype turned up a few times. V usage is TRBV10-2 and J usage is TRBJ2-3; D call uncertain. The CDR3 spans 13 residues. V was cut by 4 bases and J by 1 base, with 6 bases left in between. The germline V gene encodes CDR1 WSHSY and CDR2 SAAADI. The CDR3 coding sequence is TGCGCCAGCAGTGGCACCCGCACAGATACGCAGTATTTT. Translating gives CASSGTRTDTQYF.

A few counts support this clonotype. The V call is TRBV29-1, the J call TRBJ2-7, with 10 positions matching TRBD1. V lost 7 bases and J lost 2; bases outside the gene matches: 11. Germline V gene lookup returns CDR1 SQVTM and CDR2 ANQGSEA. The CDR3 contains 15 residues. The CDR3 DNA reads TGCAGCGCTCAAAACTTCGGGACAGGGGCCTACGAGCAGTACTTC. It yields the protein CSAQNFGTGAYEQYF.

This clonotype was detected a few times. This chain uses TRBV12-3 or TRBV12-4 with TRBJ2-1; a possible D gene is TRBD2 (6 bases). V was cut by 2 bases and J by 8 bases, with 19 bases left in between. The CDR3 sequence is 16 residues long. The chain's CDR3 is CASSLNFAGSPDEQFF. The CDR3 nucleotides read TGTGCCAGCAGTTTAAATTTTGCGGGGAGCCCGGATGAGCAGTTCTTC.

The chain combines TRBV29-1 with TRBJ1-4; no firm D call. Trimming left V 8 bases short and J 4 bases short, with 14 bases between. CDR1 is SQVTM and CDR2 is ANQGSEA in the germline V gene. This CDR3 contains 13 residues. The CDR3 DNA reads as TGCAGCACTATAGGACGGATTAATGAAAAACTGTTTTTT. Its translation is CSTIGRINEKLFF. Drawing the rest from reference TRBV29-1 and TRBJ1-4, the complete variable domain is SAVISQKPSRDICQRGTSLTIQCQVDSQVTMMFWYRQQPGQSLTLIATANQGSEATYESGFVIDKFPISRPNLTFSTLTVSNMSPEDSSIYLCSTIGRINEKLFFGSGTQLSVL.

This sequence joins TRBV14 and TRBJ2-7, with a tentative D call TRBD2 (6 bases). This CDR3 region has 16 residues. V lost 3 bases and J 0 bases, leaving 15 bases between the germline ends. Germline-derived CDR1 and CDR2 are SGHDN and FVKESK. The CDR3, as DNA: TGTGCCAGCAGCCAGGGGTTGACTAGAAACTCCTACGAGCAGTACTTC. Its translation: CASSQGLTRNSYEQYF.

A remark on this clonotype: With a much larger clone just one base away, this may be a read error. V gene TRBV12-3 or TRBV12-4 combines with J gene TRBJ2-3; D is perhaps TRBD2 (6 bases). The V gene lost 5 bases and the J gene lost 4 bases, with 7 bases spanning the gap. This CDR3 has 12 residues. This CDR3 reads CASSRLADTQYF. In DNA, the CDR3 is TGTGCCAGCAGTCGACTAGCAGATACGCAGTATTTT.